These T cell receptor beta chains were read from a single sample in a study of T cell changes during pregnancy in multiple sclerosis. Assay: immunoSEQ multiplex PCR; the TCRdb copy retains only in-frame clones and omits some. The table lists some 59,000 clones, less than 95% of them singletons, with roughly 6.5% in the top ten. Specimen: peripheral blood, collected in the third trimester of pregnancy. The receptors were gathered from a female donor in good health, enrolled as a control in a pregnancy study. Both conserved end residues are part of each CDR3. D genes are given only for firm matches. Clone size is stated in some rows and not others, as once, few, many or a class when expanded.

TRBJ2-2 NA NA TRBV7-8 CASSLFAGELFF TGTGCCAGCAGCTTATTCGCCGGGGAGCTGTTTTTT
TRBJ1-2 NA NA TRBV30 CAWSGRNDYGYTF TGTGCCTGGAGCGGCAGGAACGACTATGGCTACACCTTC
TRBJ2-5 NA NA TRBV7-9 CASRRTAGETQYF TGTGCCAGCAGACGGACAGCGGGGGAGACCCAGTACTTC
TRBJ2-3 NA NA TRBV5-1 CASSFGLPSDTQYF TGCGCCAGCAGCTTCGGACTTCCTTCGGATACGCAGTATTTT
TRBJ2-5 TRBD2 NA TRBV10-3 CATKPGLAGGETQYF TGTGCCACGAAACCGGGACTAGCGGGAGGCGAGACCCAGTACTTC
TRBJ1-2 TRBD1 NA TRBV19 CASRRPGQGSGYTF TGTGCCAGTAGGAGACCGGGACAGGGAAGTGGCTACACCTTC
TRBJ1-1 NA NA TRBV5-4 CASSGGGTLNTEAFF TGTGCCAGCAGCGGGGGGGGGACGCTGAACACTGAAGCTTTCTTT
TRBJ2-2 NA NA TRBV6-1 CASSDISLTGELFF TGTGCCAGCAGTGATATCTCCCTTACCGGGGAGCTGTTTTTT
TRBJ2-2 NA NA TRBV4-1 CASSLVTGTGELFF TGCGCCAGCAGCCTCGTGACAGGCACCGGGGAGCTGTTTTTT
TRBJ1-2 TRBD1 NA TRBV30 CAWSRGPLYGYTF TGTGCCTGGTCCAGGGGGCCGCTTTATGGCTACACCTTC
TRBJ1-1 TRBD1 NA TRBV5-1 CASSIGEQGAEAFF TGCGCCAGCAGCATTGGAGAACAGGGGGCTGAAGCTTTCTTT
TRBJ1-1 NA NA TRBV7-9 CASSLARGRMNTEAFF TGTGCCAGCAGCTTAGCGCGGGGACGCATGAACACTGAAGCTTTCTTT
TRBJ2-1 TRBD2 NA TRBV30 CAWSGSGGVSYNEQFF TGTGCCTGGAGTGGCTCGGGGGGGGTCTCCTACAATGAGCAGTTCTTC
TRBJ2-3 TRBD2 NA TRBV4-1 CASNPREAGVADTQYF TGCGCCAGCAATCCGAGGGAAGCGGGAGTGGCAGATACGCAGTATTTT
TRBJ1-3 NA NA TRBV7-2 CASSREVGRAGNTIYF TGTGCCAGCAGCAGAGAAGTCGGGAGAGCTGGAAACACCATATATTTT
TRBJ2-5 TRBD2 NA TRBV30 CAWSAQSGGETQYF TGTGCCTGGAGTGCCCAGAGCGGGGGAGAGACCCAGTACTTC
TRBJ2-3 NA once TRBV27 CASSWLGQEDTQYF TGTGCCAGCAGTTGGCTGGGGCAAGAGGATACGCAGTATTTT
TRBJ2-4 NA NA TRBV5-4 CASSFSGAGNIQYF TGTGCCAGCAGCTTTTCTGGAGCCGGAAACATTCAGTACTTC
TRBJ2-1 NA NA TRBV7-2 CAGGVGVEQFF TGTGCCGGAGGGGTGGGCGTTGAGCAGTTCTTC
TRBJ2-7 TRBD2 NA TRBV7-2 CASSSVAGGYEQYF TGTGCCAGCAGCTCCGTAGCGGGGGGGTACGAGCAGTACTTC
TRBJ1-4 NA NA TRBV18 CASFRTGEANEKLFF TGTGCCAGCTTCCGTACAGGAGAGGCAAATGAAAAACTGTTTTTT
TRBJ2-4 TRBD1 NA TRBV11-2 CASSLGGTGEGIQYF TGTGCCAGCAGCTTAGGGGGGACAGGGGAAGGGATTCAGTACTTC
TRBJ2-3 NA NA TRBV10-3 CAISDSGPTDTQYF TGTGCCATCAGTGATAGCGGACCCACAGATACGCAGTATTTT
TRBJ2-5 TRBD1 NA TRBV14 CASSQDGPRTGNHF TGTGCCAGCAGCCAAGATGGTCCGCGGACAGGGAACCACTTC
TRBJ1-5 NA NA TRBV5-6 CASSNGQINQPQHF TGTGCCAGCAGCAACGGACAGATCAATCAGCCCCAGCATTTT
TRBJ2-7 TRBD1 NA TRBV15 CATSTLGQGVGEQYF TGTGCCACCAGCACGCTGGGACAGGGGGTTGGCGAGCAGTACTTC
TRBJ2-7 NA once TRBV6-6 CASSYPGGEQYF TGTGCCAGCAGTTACCCGGGTGGCGAGCAGTACTTC
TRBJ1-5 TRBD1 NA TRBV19 CASRPQGSNQPQHF TGTGCCAGTAGACCACAGGGGAGCAATCAGCCCCAGCATTTT
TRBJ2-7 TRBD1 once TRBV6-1 CASSELQGSLSEEYF TGTGCCAGCAGTGAATTACAGGGGTCCCTCTCTGAAGAGTACTTC
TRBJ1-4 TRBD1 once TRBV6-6 CASSDSGTGDEKLFF TGTGCCAGCAGTGACTCCGGGACAGGGGATGAAAAACTGTTTTTT
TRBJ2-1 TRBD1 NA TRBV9 CASSVGSGQGPNEQFF TGTGCCAGCAGCGTCGGATCGGGACAGGGCCCCAATGAGCAGTTCTTC
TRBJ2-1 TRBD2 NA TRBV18 CASSPSRTSGNNEQFF TGTGCCAGCTCACCCTCTCGGACTAGCGGAAACAATGAGCAGTTCTTC
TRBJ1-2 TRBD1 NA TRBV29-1 CSAGGGQGGGYTF TGCAGCGCCGGGGGAGGACAGGGAGGCGGCTACACCTTC
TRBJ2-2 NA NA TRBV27 CASGRGQVNTGELFF TGTGCCAGCGGCCGAGGGCAAGTGAACACCGGGGAGCTGTTTTTT
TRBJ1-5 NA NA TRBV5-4 CASSLEQNQPQHF TGTGCCAGCAGCTTGGAACAGAATCAGCCCCAGCATTTT
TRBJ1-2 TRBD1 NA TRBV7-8 CASSLDRGSGYTF TGTGCCAGCAGCTTAGACAGGGGAAGTGGCTACACCTTC
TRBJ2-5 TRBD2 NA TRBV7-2 CASSPLAVQETQYF TGTGCCAGCAGCCCGCTAGCGGTTCAAGAGACCCAGTACTTC
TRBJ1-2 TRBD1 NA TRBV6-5 CASLETGGGYTF TGTGCCAGCCTGGAGACAGGGGGAGGCTACACCTTC
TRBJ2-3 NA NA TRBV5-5 CASSSQGGGATDTQYF TGTGCCAGCAGCTCTCAAGGGGGCGGGGCCACAGATACGCAGTATTTT
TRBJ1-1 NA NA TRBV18 CASSRQGGPNTEAFF TGTGCCAGCTCACGTCAGGGTGGGCCGAACACTGAAGCTTTCTTT